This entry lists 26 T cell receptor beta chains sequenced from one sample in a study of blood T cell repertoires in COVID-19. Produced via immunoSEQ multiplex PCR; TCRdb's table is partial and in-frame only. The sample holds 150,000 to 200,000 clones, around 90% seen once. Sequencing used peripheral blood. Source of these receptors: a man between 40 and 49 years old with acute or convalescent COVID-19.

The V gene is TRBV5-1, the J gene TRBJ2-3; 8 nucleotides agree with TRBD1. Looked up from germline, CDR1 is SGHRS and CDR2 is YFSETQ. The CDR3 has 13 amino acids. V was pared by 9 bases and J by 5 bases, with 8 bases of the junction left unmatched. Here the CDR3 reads CATTTGVGDTQYF. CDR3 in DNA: TGCGCCACTACGACAGGGGTAGGAGATACGCAGTATTTT.

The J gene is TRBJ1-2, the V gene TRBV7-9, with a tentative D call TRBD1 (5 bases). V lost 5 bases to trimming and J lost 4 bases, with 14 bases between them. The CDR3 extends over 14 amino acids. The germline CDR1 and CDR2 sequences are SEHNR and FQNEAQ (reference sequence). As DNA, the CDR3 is TGTGCCAGCAGCCCCTGGGACTTGGCCTATGGCTACACCTTC. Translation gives CASSPWDLAYGYTF.

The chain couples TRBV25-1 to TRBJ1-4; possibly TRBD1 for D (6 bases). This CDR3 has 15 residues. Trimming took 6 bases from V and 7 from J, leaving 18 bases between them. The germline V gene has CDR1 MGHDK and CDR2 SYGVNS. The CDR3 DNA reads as TGTGCCAGCAGCCTCCCCACAGGGTGGGTTGAAAAACTGTTTTTT. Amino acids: CASSLPTGWVEKLFF.

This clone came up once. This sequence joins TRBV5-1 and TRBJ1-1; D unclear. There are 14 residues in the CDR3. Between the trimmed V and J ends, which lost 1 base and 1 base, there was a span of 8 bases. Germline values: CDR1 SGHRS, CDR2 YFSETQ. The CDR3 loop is CASSLIEGNTEAFF. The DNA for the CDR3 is TGCGCCAGCAGCTTGATTGAGGGGAACACTGAAGCTTTCTTT.

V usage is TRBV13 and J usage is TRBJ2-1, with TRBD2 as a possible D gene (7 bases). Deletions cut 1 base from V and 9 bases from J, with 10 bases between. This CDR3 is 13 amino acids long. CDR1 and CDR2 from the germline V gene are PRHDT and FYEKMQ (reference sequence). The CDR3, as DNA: TGTGCCAGCAGCTTAGAAGGGGGGGGTGAGCAGTTCTTC. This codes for CASSLEGGGEQFF.

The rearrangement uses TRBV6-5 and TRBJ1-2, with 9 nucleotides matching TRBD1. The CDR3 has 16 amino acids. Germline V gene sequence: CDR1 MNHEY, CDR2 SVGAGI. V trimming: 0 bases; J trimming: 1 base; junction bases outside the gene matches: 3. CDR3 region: CASSYSRTGVNYGYTF. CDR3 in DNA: TGTGCCAGCAGTTACTCGAGGACAGGGGTTAACTATGGCTACACCTTC.

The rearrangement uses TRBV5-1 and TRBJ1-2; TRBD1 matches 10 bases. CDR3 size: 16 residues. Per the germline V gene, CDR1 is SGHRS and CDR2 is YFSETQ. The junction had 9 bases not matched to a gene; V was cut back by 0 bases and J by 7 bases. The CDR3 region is CASSLAGTGATGGYTF. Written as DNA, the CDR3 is TGCGCCAGCAGCTTGGCCGGGACAGGGGCAACAGGTGGCTACACCTTC.

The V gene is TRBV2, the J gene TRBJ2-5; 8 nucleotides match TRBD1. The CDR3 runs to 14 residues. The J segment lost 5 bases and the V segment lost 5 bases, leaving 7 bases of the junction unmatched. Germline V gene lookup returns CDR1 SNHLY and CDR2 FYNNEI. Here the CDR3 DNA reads TGTGCCAGCAGTTCCGACAGGGGTGCGGAGACCCAGTACTTC. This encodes CASSSDRGAETQYF.

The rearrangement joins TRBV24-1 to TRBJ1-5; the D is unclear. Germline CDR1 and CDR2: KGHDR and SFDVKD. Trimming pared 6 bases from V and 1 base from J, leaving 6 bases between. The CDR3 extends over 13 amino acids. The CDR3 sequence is CATSPGSNQPQHF. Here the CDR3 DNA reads TGTGCCACCAGTCCGGGGAGCAATCAGCCCCAGCATTTT.

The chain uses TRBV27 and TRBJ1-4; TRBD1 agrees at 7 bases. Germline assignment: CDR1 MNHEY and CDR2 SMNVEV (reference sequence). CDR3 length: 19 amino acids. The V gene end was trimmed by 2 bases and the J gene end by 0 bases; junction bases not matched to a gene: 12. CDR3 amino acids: CASSLTNWAQGTTNEKLFF. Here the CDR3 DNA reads TGTGCCAGCAGTTTAACTAATTGGGCACAGGGGACAACTAATGAAAAACTGTTTTTT.

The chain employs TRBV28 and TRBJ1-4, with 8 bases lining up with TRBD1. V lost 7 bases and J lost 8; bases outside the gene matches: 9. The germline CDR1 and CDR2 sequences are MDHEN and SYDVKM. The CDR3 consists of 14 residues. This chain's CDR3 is CASTPGQGTEKLFF. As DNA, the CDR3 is TGTGCCAGCACCCCTGGACAGGGAACGGAAAAACTGTTTTTT.

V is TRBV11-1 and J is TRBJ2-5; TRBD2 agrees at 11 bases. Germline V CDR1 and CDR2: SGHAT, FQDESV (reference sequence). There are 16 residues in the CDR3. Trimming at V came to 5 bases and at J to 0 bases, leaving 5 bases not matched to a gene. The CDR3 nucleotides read TGTGCCAGCAGCGGTCTAGCGGGGGGCCACCAAGAGACCCAGTACTTC. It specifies CASSGLAGGHQETQYF.

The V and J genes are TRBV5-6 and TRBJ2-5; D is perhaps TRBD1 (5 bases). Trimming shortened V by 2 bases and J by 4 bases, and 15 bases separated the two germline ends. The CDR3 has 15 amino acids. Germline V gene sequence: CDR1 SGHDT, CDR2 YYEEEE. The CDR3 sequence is CASSFEGAFRETQYF. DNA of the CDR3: TGTGCCAGCAGCTTTGAAGGGGCATTTAGAGAGACCCAGTACTTC.

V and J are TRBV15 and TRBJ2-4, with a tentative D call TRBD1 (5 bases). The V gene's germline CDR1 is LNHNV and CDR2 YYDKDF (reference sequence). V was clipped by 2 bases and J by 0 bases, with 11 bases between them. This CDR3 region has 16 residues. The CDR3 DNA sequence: TGTGCCACCAGCAGACCCAGGGTGATAGCCAAAAACATTCAGTACTTC. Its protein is CATSRPRVIAKNIQYF.

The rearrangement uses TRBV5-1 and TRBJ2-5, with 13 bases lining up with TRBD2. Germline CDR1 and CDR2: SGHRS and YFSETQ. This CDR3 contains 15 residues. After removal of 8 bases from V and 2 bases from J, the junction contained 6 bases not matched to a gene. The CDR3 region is CASRLAGGLQETQYF. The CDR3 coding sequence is TGCGCCAGTCGACTAGCGGGGGGACTTCAAGAGACCCAGTACTTC.

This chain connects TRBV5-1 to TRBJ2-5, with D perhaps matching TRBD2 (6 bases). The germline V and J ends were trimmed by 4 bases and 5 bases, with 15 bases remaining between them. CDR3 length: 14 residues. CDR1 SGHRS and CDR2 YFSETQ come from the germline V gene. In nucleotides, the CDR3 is TGCGCCAGCAGCGGAGGGGCGGTGTCGGAGACCCAGTACTTC. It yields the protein CASSGGAVSETQYF.

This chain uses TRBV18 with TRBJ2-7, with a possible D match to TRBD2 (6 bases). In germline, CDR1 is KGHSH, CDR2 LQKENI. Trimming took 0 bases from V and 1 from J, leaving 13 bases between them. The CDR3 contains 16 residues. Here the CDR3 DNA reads TGTGCCAGCTCACCACCGGGGGGACGGACATCCTACGAGCAGTACTTC. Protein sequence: CASSPPGGRTSYEQYF.

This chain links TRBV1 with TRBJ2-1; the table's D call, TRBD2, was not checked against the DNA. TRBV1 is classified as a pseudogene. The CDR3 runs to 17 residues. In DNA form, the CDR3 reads TGCACCAGCAGCCAAGATCGGCTAGCGGGGGGGGGCAATGAGCAGTTCTTC. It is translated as CTSSQDRLAGGGNEQFF.

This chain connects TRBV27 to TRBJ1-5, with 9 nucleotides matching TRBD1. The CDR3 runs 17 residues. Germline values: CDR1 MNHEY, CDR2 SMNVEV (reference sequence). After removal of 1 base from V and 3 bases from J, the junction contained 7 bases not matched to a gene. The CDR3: CASSLWGQGPTNQPQHF. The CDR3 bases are TGTGCCAGCAGTTTATGGGGACAGGGTCCTACCAATCAGCCCCAGCATTTT.

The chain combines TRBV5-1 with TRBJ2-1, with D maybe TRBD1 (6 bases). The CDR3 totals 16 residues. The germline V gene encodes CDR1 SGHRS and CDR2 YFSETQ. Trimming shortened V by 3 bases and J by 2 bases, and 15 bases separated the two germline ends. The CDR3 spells CASSSTRQVPYNEQFF. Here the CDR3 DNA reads TGCGCCAGCAGCTCGACACGACAGGTCCCCTACAATGAGCAGTTCTTC.

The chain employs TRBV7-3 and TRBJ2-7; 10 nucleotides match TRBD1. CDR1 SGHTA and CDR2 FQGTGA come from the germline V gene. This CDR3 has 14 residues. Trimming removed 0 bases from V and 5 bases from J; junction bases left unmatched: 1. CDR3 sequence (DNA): TGTGCCAGCAGCTTAACGGGGACAGGGGACGAGCAGTACTTC. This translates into CASSLTGTGDEQYF.

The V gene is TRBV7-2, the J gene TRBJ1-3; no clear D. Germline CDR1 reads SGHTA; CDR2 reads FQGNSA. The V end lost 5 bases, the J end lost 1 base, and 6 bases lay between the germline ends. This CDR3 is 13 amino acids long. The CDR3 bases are TGTGCCAGCAGCCGAGAGTCTGGAAACACCATATATTTT. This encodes CASSRESGNTIYF.

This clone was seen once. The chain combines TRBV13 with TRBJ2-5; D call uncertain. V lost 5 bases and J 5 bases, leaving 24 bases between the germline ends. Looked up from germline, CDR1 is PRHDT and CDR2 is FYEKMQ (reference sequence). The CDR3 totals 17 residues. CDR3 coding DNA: TGTGCCAGCAGCGGAAGACTCTCAACCACGCTCCGGGAGACCCAGTACTTC. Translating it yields CASSGRLSTTLRETQYF.

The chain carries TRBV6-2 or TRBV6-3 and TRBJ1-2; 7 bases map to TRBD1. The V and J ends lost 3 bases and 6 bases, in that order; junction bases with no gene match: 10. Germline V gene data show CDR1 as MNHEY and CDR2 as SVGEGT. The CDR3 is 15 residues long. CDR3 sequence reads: CASSYLRDSGNGYTF. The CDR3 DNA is TGTGCCAGCAGTTATTTACGGGACAGTGGGAATGGCTACACCTTC.

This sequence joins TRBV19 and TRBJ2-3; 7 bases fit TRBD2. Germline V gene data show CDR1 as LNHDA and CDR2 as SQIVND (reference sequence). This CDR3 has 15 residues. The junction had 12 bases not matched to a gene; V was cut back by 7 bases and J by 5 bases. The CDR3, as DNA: TGTGCCAGTACGGGAGGAGCGGGCGCGGGAGATACGCAGTATTTT. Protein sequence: CASTGGAGAGDTQYF.

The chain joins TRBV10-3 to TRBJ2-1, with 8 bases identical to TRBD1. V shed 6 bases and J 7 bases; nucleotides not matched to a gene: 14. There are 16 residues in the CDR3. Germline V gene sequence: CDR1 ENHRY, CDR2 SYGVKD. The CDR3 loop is CAISEDPRGLRNEQFF. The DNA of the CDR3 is TGTGCCATCAGCGAAGACCCCAGGGGGCTTAGGAATGAGCAGTTCTTC.